This TCR beta chain was identified during a study of blood T cells in healthy people across ages. Alongside a J-beta primer mix, a sample-barcoded 5' primer served in a second PCR lasting about 7 to 12 cycles. Every single cDNA molecule received a tag from a template-switch adaptor with 12 random nucleotides. Each CDR3 protein gets one entry after TCRdb re-called the 5' RACE reads with MiXCR. The sample has 1.5 million to 2 million distinct CDR3 sequences; about 50% are singletons. V lost 4 bases and J lost 1; bases outside the gene matches: 6. Germline V gene lookup returns CDR1 SGHTA and CDR2 FQGNSA. The CDR3 consists of 15 residues. On this clonotype: Its target is not known.

Study results and limitations: Donor CMV infection status was unknown, possibly confounding age-related changes in expanded clonotypes. Observed TCR beta diversity showed a strong correlation with the percentage of naive T cells as measured by flow cytometry.

What was sequenced was blood. The chain uses TRBV7-2 and TRBJ1-1; TRBD1 aligns across 7 bases. This receptor was obtained from a woman between 40 and 55 years old in good health. The DNA for the CDR3 is TGTGCCAGCAGCTACCAACGGACAGGGAACACTGAAGCTTTCTTT. It specifies CASSYQRTGNTEAFF.